This record looks at one TCR beta chain sequence and its context. Its antigen is not yet known. Nothing much larger sits one base from this clone, and base qualities are not available. V lost 5 bases and J lost 3 bases; the stretch between them is 10 bases long. The CDR3 has 13 amino acids, counting the end cysteine and phenylalanine. Kept here is only the CDR3 DNA, which spans 39 bases and is read in frame from base 1. From a lookup of the germline V gene, CDR1 and CDR2 are MNHEY and SVGEGT. Genomic DNA served as template for TCR beta VDJ combination and CDR3 sequence profiling. TCR repertoire sequencing was run on an Illumina HiSeq 2000. Regarding the original processing steps: Repertoires were assessed using TRBV/TRBJ rearrangement plots, CDR3 size and DJ length profiles, and Simpson's diversity index. The most abundant DNA sequence in the deep sequencing data was defined as the immunodominant clone. CDR3 amino acid sequences were screened for sharing across subjects and compared with published repertoires and the VDJdb database. Using fastp at Q25 and MiXCR, TCRdb reprocessed the public reads and kept productive beta chains. Rows matching on CDR3 protein sequence are summarized as one entry with the most common DNA and genes. TCRdb, rather than the study authors, made the V and J calls. In all, the sample holds some 240,000 distinct CDR3 sequences, and roughly 35% of those were seen once. 0.95% to 1.2% of the sample goes to the ten largest clones.

The data stem from a study of CD8+CD57+ T cells in acquired aplastic anemia (dated by TCRdb to 2016 to 2019). About the investigation overall: A mean of about 3.2 ug of DNA, ranging from roughly 0.18 to 30 ug, was extracted from sorted CD4+ and CD8+ cells. For healthy donor samples, the average read count was around 9.9 million for CD4+ cells and 11 million to 13 million for CD8+ cells. Here is what the overall study found, with its caveats: CD8+ Simpson's diversity did not differ significantly between patients and healthy controls (P=0.060). Approximately 27 CD8+ CDR3 sequences were found in both patients and controls but appeared to be highly expressed in patients and within the immunodominant clones of the patients.

In this study, sorted CD4+ and CD8+ T cells from the blood of healthy subjects and of severe aplastic anemia patients had their TCR repertoires deep-sequenced. Ficoll-Paque density gradient centrifugation was used to isolate peripheral blood mononuclear cells. Before DNA extraction, CD4+ and CD8+ T cells were sorted by FACS or by magnetic beads. Sample: sorted CD4+, CD8+, or CD8+CD57+ T cells (not recorded which) from PBMCs. The origin of this receptor is a human donor in good health, serving as a control. This receptor chain uses TRBV6-2 or TRBV6-3 and TRBJ1-2, with no confident D gene call. The CDR3 region: CASSPTADYGYTF. The nucleotides read TGTGCCAGCAGTCCCACGGCGGACTATGGCTACACCTTC.